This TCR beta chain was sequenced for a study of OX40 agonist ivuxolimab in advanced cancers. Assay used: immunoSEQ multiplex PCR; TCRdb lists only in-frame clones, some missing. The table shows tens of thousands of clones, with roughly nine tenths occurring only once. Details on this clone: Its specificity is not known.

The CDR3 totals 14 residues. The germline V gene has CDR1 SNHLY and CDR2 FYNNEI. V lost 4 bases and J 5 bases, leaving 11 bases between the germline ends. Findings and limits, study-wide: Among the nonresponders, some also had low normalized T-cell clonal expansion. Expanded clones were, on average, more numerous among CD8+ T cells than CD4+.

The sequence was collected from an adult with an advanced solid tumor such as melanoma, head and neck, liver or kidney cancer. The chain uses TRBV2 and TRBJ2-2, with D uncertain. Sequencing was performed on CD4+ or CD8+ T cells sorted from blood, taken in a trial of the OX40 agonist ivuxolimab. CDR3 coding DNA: TGTGCCAGCAGTGGGGTCGCGAGGACCGGGGAGCTGTTTTTT. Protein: CASSGVARTGELFF.